This T cell receptor beta chain was retrieved from a study of blood T cell repertoires in COVID-19. Study-wide background: COVID-19 samples from acute and convalescent phases originated in the United States, Italy and Spain.

Assignments of participants to cohorts depended upon their own reported clinical history. This CDR3 is built from 14 residues. The V gene lost 2 bases and the J gene lost 4 bases, with 11 bases spanning the gap. The germline CDR1 and CDR2 sequences are LNHDA and SQIVND (reference sequence). Per the study methods: Amplification of reference gene primers was used by the study to estimate nucleated cell counts. Clones were sequenced by immunoSEQ multiplex PCR, and TCRdb holds only the in-frame ones, with some missing. The DNA gave D and trimming, while V, J and clone size come from that table. In the table there are 110,000 to 150,000 clones, about four fifths of which are singletons.

The sequenced material came from PBMCs or T cells enriched from blood (not recorded which). This rearrangement joins TRBV19 to TRBJ1-2; D remains ambiguous. The receptor was derived from a man aged 35 to 55 with acute COVID-19. The CDR3 reads CASSILGSPYGYTF. The CDR3, as DNA: TGTGCCAGTAGTATATTGGGCAGTCCCTATGGCTACACCTTC.